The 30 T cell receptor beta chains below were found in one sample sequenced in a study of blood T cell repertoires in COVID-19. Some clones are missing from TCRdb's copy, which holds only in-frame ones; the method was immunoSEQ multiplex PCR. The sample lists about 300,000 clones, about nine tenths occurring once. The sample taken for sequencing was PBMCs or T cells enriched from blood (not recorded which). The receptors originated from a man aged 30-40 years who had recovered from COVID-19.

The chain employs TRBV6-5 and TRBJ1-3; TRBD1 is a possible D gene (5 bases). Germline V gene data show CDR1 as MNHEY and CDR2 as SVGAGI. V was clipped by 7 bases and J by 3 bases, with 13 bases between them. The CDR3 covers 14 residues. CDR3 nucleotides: TGTGCCAGCACTCACCAGGGTCTTGGAAACACCATATATTTT. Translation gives CASTHQGLGNTIYF.

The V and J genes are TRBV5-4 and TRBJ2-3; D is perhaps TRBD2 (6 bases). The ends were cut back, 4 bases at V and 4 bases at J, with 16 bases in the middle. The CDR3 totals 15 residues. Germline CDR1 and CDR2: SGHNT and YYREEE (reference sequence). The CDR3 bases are TGTGCCAGCAGCCGGGAGTTCAGCGCGGCAGATACGCAGTATTTT. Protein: CASSREFSAADTQYF.

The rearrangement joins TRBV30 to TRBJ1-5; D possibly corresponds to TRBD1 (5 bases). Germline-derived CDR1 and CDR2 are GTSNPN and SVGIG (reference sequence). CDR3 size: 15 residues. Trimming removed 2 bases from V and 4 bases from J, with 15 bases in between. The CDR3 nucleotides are TGTGCCTGGAGTTTGCAGCAGGGCAAAAATCAGCCCCAGCATTTT. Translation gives CAWSLQQGKNQPQHF.

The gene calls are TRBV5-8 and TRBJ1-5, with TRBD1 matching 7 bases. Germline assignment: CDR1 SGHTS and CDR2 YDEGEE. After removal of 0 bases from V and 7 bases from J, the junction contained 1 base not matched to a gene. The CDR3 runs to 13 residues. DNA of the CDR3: TGTGCCAGCAGCTTGGAAGGGGGCCAGCCCCAGCATTTT. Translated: CASSLEGGQPQHF. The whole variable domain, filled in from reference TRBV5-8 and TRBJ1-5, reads EAGVTQSPTHLIKTRGQQATLRCSPISGHTSVYWYQQALGLGLQFLLWYDEGEERNRGNFPPRFSGRQFPNYSSELNVNALELEDSALYLCASSLEGGQPQHFGDGTRLSIL.

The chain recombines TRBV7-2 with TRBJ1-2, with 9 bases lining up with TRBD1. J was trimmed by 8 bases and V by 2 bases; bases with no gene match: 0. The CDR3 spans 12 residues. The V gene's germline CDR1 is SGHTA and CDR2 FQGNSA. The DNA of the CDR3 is TGTGCCAGCAGCTTAACAGGGGGCGGCTACACCTTC. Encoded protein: CASSLTGGGYTF.

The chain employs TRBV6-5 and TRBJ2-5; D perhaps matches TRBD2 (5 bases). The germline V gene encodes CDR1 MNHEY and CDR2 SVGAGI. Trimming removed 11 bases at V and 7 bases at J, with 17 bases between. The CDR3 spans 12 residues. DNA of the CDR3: TGTGCCGCTGGGTTGAGAGGAGGGACCCAGTACTTC. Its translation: CAAGLRGGTQYF.

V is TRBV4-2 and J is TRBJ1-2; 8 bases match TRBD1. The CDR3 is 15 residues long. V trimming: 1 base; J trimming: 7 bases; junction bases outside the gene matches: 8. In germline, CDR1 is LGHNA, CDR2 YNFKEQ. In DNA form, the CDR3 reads TGTGCCAGCAGCCAAGTTCTCCAGGGGGCTATTGGCTACACCTTC. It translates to CASSQVLQGAIGYTF.

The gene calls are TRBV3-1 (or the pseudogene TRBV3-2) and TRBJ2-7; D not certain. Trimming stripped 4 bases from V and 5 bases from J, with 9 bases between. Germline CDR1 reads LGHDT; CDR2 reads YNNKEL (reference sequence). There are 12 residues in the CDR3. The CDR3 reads CASSRSLHEQYF. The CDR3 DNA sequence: TGTGCCAGCAGCCGGTCTCTACACGAGCAGTACTTC.

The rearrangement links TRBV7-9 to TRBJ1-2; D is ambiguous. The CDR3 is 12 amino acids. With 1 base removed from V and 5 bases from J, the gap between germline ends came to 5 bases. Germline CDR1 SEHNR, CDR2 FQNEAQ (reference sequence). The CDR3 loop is CASSLGQYGYTF. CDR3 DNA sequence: TGTGCCAGCAGCTTAGGGCAATATGGCTACACCTTC.

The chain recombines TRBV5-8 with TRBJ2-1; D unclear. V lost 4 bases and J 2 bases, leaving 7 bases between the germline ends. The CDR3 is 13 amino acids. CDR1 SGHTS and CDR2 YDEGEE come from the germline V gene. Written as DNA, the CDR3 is TGTGCCAGCAGCCCTACGACCTACAATGAGCAGTTCTTC. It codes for CASSPTTYNEQFF.

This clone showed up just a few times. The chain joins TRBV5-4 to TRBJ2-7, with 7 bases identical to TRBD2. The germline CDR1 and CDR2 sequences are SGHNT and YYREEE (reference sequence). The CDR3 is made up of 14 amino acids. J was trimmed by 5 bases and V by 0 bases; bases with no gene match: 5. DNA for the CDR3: TGTGCCAGCAGCTTGGCGGGAGGTTATCACGAGCAGTACTTC. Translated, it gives CASSLAGGYHEQYF.

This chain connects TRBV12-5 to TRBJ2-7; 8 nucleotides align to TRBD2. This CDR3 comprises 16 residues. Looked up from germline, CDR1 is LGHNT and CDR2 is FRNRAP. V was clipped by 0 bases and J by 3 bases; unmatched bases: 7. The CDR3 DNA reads TGTGCTAGTGGTTTGGTAGCGAGCGGGAGTTACTACGAGCAGTACTTC. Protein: CASGLVASGSYYEQYF.

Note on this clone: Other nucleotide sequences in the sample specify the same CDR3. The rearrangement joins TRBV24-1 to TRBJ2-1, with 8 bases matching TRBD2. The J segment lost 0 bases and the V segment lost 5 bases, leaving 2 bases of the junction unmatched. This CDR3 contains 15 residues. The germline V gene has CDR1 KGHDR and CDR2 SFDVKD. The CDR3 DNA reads TGTGCCACCAGTGTACGGGGGGGCTCCTACAATGAGCAGTTCTTC. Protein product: CATSVRGGSYNEQFF.

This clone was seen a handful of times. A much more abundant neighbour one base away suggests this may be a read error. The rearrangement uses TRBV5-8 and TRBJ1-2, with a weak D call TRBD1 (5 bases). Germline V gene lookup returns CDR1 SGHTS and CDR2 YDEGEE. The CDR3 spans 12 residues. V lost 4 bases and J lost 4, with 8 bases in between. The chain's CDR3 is CASSLRGYGYTF. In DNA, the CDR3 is TGTGCCAGCAGCCTAAGGGGCTATGGCTACACCTTC.

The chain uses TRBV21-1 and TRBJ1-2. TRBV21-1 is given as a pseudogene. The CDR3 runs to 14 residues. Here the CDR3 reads CASSKDRVCYGYTF. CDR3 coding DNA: TGTGCCAGCAGCAAAGATAGAGTGTGCTATGGCTACACCTTC.

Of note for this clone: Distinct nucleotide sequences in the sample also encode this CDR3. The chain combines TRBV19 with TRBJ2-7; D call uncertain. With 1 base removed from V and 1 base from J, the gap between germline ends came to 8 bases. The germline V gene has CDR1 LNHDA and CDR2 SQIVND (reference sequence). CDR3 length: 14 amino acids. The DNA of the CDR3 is TGTGCCAGTAGTATAGGCAGTTTATCCTACGAGCAGTACTTC. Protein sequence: CASSIGSLSYEQYF.

The DNA for the CDR3 is TGTGCCAGCAGTGTCTGGGGACAGGGAAGCTATGGCTACACCTTC. Translation gives CASSVWGQGSYGYTF. The V call is TRBV2, the J call TRBJ1-2, with TRBD1 matching 9 bases. The germline gives CDR1 SNHLY, CDR2 FYNNEI. CDR3 length: 15 amino acids. The V and J ends lost 4 bases and 4 bases, in that order; junction bases with no gene match: 7.

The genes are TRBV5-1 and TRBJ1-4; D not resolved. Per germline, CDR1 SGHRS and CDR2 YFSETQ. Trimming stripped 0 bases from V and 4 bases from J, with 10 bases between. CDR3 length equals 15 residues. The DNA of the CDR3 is TGCGCCAGCAGCTTGGGTCGAAGCGGTAATGAAAAACTGTTTTTT. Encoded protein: CASSLGRSGNEKLFF.

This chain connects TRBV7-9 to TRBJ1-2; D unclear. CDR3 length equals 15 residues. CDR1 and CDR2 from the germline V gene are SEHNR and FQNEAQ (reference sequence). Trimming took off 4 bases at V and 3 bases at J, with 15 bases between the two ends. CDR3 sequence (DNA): TGTGCCAGCAGCTCCCAAGAGAGCATACACTATGGCTACACCTTC. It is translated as CASSSQESIHYGYTF.

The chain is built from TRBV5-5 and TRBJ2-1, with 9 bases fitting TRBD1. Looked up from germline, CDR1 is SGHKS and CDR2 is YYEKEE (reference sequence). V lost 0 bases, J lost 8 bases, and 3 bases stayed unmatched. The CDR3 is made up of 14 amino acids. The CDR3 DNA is TGTGCCAGCAGCTTGGTGGACAGGGGTTATGAGCAGTTCTTC. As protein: CASSLVDRGYEQFF.

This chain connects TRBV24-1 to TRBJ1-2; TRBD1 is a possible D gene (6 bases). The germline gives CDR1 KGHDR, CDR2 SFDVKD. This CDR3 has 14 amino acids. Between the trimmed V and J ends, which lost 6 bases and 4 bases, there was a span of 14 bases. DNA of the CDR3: TGTGCCACCAGTCCCGAGGACAGCTCCTATGGCTACACCTTC. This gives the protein CATSPEDSSYGYTF.

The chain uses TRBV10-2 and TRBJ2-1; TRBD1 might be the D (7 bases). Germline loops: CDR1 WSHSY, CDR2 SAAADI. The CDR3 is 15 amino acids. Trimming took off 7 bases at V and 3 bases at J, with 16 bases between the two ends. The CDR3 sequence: CASKIGGGNYNEQFF. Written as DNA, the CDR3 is TGCGCCAGCAAAATAGGAGGGGGCAACTACAATGAGCAGTTCTTC.

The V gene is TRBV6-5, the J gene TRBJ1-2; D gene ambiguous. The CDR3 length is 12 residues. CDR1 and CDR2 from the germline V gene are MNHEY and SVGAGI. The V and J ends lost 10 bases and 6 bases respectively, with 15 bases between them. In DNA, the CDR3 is TGTGCCATAAACGGGAATTTCGATGGCTACACCTTC. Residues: CAINGNFDGYTF.

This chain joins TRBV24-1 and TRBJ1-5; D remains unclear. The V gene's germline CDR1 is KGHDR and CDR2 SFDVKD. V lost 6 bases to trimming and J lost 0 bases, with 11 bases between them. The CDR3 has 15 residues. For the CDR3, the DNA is TGTGCCACCAGTCCTGGCGGTAATAGCAATCAGCCCCAGCATTTT. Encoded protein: CATSPGGNSNQPQHF.

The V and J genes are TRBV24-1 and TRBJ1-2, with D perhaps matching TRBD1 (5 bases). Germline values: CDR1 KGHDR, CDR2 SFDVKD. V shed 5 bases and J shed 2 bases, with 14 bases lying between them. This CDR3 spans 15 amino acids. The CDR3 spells CATSGGERGNYGYTF. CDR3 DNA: TGTGCCACCAGTGGGGGGGAGCGGGGAAACTATGGCTACACCTTC.

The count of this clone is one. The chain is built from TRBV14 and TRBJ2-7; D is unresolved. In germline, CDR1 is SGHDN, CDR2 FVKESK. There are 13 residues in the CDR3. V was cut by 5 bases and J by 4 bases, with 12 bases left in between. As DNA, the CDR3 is TGTGCCAGCAGCGTGAACAGAAAGTACGAGCAGTACTTC. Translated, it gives CASSVNRKYEQYF.

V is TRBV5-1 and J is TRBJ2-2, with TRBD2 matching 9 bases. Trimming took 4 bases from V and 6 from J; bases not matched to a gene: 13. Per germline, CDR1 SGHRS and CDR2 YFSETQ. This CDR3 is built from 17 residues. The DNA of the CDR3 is TGCGCCAGCAGCGGGCGGGAGGGCCCTCTTAACGCCGGGGAGCTGTTTTTT. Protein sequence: CASSGREGPLNAGELFF.

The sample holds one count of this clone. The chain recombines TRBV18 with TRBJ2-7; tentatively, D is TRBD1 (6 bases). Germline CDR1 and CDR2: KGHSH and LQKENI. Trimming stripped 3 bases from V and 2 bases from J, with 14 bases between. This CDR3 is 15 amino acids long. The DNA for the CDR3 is TGTGCCAGCTCACCGACCGGCCAGGGGACCTACGAGCAGTACTTC. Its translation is CASSPTGQGTYEQYF.

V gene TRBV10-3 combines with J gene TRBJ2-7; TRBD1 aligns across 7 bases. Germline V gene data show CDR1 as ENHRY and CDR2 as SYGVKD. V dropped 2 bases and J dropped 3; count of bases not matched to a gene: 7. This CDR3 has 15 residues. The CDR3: CAISEIWDRGYEQYF. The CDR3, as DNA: TGTGCCATCAGTGAGATTTGGGACAGAGGCTACGAGCAGTACTTC.

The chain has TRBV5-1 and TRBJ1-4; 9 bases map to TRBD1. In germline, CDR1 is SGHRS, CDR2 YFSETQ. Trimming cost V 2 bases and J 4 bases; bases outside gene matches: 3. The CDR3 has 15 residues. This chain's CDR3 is CASSFGQGFNEKLFF. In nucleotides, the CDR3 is TGCGCCAGCAGCTTTGGACAGGGGTTTAATGAAAAACTGTTTTTT. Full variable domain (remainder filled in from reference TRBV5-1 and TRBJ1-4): KAGVTQTPRYLIKTRGQQVTLSCSPISGHRSVSWYQQTPGQGLQFLFEYFSETQRNKGNFPGRFSGRQFSNSRSEMNVSTLELGDSALYLCASSFGQGFNEKLFFGSGTQLSVL.